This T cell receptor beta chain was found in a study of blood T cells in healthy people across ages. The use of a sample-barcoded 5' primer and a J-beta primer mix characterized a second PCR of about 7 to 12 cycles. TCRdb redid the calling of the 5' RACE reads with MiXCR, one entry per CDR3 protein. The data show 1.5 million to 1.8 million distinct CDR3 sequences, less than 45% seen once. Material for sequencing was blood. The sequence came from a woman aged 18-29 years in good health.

In DNA, the CDR3 is TGTGCCAGCAGCCTCTATGGGGGCGGCTCCTACAATGAGCAGTTCTTC. It specifies CASSLYGGGSYNEQFF. V gene TRBV2 combines with J gene TRBJ2-1; a weak D match, TRBD1 (6 bases). CDR1 and CDR2 (germline): SNHLY, FYNNEI. The CDR3 totals 16 residues. Between the trimmed V and J ends, which lost 6 bases and 0 bases, there was a span of 15 bases. The full variable domain, completed using reference TRBV2 and TRBJ2-1, is EPEVTQTPSHQVTQMGQEVILRCVPISNHLYFYWYRQILGQKVEFLVSFYNNEISEKSEIFDDQFSVERPDGSNFTLKIRSTKLEDSAMYFCASSLYGGGSYNEQFFGPGTRLTVL.